The present T cell receptor (beta chain) was sequenced within a study of T cell responses to AZD1222 COVID-19 vaccine. The length of the CDR3 is 17 residues. Trimming removed 0 bases at V and 4 bases at J, with 16 bases between. From germline, CDR1 is SGHVS and CDR2 FQNEAQ. The repertoire was sequenced with immunoSEQ multiplex PCR; TCRdb's copy has only in-frame clones and lacks some. In the table there are approximately 52,000 clones, roughly 86% of which are singletons. The TCR comes from an adult who received the AZD1222 COVID-19 vaccine. This chain links TRBV7-8 with TRBJ2-1; TRBD2 is a possible D gene (6 bases). The specimen was peripheral blood, collected 28 days after the second AZD1222 dose. The CDR3 here is CASSLAAPGLSYNEQFF. The CDR3 nucleotides are TGTGCCAGCAGCTTAGCGGCCCCGGGACTTTCGTACAATGAGCAGTTCTTC.